A single sample gave rise to the 20 T cell receptor beta chains below, sequenced in a study of CD8 T cells in ankylosing spondylitis (dated by TCRdb to the late 2010s). Library creation used 5' RACE. For sequencing, an Illumina HiSeq 2500 was employed. The public reads were run again by TCRdb, first through fastp at Q25 and then through MiXCR, and only productive beta chains were kept. CDR3 protein duplicates are merged, each entry listing the most common genes and DNA. Across this sample there are over 130,000 distinct CDR3 sequences, with 40% to 50% seen only once. The top ten clonotypes cover approximately 16% of the sample. The sequencing input was synovial fluid, either unsorted or a sorted T cell fraction (not recorded which). These receptor sequences come from a male donor with ankylosing spondylitis.

The chain employs TRBV29-1 and TRBJ2-4; unclear D gene. Germline V gives CDR1 SQVTM, CDR2 ANQGSEA. V dropped 5 bases and J dropped 0 bases, with 14 bases sitting between them. The CDR3 runs to 15 residues. In DNA form, the CDR3 reads TGCAGCGTTACGGTCCCAACCCTAGCCAAAAACATTCAGTACTTC. Translated: CSVTVPTLAKNIQYF. The whole variable domain, remainder taken from reference TRBV29-1 and TRBJ2-4, is SAVISQKPSRDICQRGTSLTIQCQVDSQVTMMFWYRQQPGQSLTLIATANQGSEATYESGFVIDKFPISRPNLTFSTLTVSNMSPEDSSIYLCSVTVPTLAKNIQYFGAGTRLSVL.

The V call is TRBV10-1, the J call TRBJ2-2; D unresolved. V lost 6 bases to trimming and J lost 5 bases, with 10 bases between them. The CDR3 extends over 13 amino acids. CDR1 is WNHNN, CDR2 SYGVQD, per germline (reference sequence). CDR3 nucleotides: TGCGCCAGCAGGGTTCATAGAACCGGGGAGCTGTTTTTT. Residues: CASRVHRTGELFF.

The rearrangement joins TRBV10-3 to TRBJ1-1; TRBD1 is a possible D gene (5 bases). Trimming shortened V by 0 bases and J by 10 bases, and 18 bases separated the two germline ends. This CDR3 has 15 residues. Per the germline V gene, CDR1 is ENHRY and CDR2 is SYGVKD. CDR3 region: CAISESIEGWLGAFF. DNA of the CDR3: TGTGCCATCAGTGAGTCGATAGAGGGGTGGCTGGGAGCTTTCTTT.

This clonotype has more than one count but fewer than ten. The chain combines TRBV6-1 with TRBJ1-1; a weak D match, TRBD1 (5 bases). V dropped 4 bases and J dropped 0 bases, with 15 bases sitting between them. This CDR3 region has 16 residues. The germline V gene encodes CDR1 MNHNS and CDR2 SASEGT. DNA for the CDR3: TGTGCCAGCAGTGTCGGGACCGGGGGGATGAACACTGAAGCTTTCTTT. Its protein product is CASSVGTGGMNTEAFF.

This clonotype was detected only a few times. This chain links TRBV27 with TRBJ2-2; D gene uncertain. The germline CDR1 and CDR2 sequences are MNHEY and SMNVEV (reference sequence). The germline V and J ends were trimmed by 4 bases and 2 bases, with 11 bases remaining between them. This CDR3 is built from 15 residues. The CDR3 DNA reads TGTGCCAGCAGTTCCCTACAGAGAAACACCGGGGAGCTGTTTTTT. Its protein product is CASSSLQRNTGELFF.

The sample holds many counts of this clonotype. The chain employs TRBV6-4 and TRBJ2-1; TRBD2 matches 11 bases. The CDR3 length is 15 residues. Germline V gene lookup returns CDR1 MRHNA and CDR2 SNTAGT. The junction had 6 bases not matched to a gene; V was cut back by 5 bases and J by 6 bases. The CDR3 region is CASSQLAGEGNEQFF. The DNA for the CDR3 is TGTGCCAGCAGTCAACTAGCGGGAGAAGGCAATGAGCAGTTCTTC.

This clonotype was detected only a few times. J is TRBJ2-7 and V is TRBV15; D not certain. V lost 0 bases, J lost 6 bases, and 21 bases lay in between. CDR3 length equals 17 residues. CDR1 and CDR2 from the germline V gene are LNHNV and YYDKDF (reference sequence). The CDR3 nucleotides read TGTGCCACCAGCAGAGACCGATCGGAAAGGCCCGCTTCCGAGCAGTACTTC. Protein product: CATSRDRSERPASEQYF.

The chain recombines TRBV6-5 with TRBJ1-1, with TRBD1 matching 10 bases. The V gene's germline CDR1 is MNHEY and CDR2 SVGAGI. This CDR3 is 16 amino acids long. V lost 0 bases to trimming and J lost 5 bases; unmatched junction nucleotides: 6. The CDR3 reads CASSYSGTGDRTEAFF. The DNA for the CDR3 is TGTGCCAGCAGTTACTCAGGGACAGGGGATCGAACTGAAGCTTTCTTT.

The gene calls are TRBV20-1 and TRBJ2-5; TRBD1 is a possible D gene (6 bases). This CDR3 comprises 14 residues. The V end lost 8 bases, the J end lost 2 bases, and 18 bases lay between the germline ends. CDR1 is DFQATT and CDR2 is SNEGSKA in the germline V gene (reference sequence). The CDR3 region is CSLSRDKWQETQYF. As DNA, the CDR3 is TGCAGTCTCAGCCGGGACAAATGGCAAGAGACCCAGTACTTC.

The chain carries TRBV12-3 or TRBV12-4 and TRBJ2-7; 8 nucleotides align to TRBD2. This CDR3 has 15 residues. V lost 3 bases to trimming and J lost 3 bases; unmatched junction nucleotides: 7. DNA for the CDR3: TGTGCCAGCAGTTTCGGTAGCGGGGAGGGCTACGAGCAGTACTTC. This sequence encodes CASSFGSGEGYEQYF.

J is TRBJ1-4 and V is TRBV10-3; D is uncertain. Germline assignment: CDR1 ENHRY and CDR2 SYGVKD. Trimming pared 4 bases from V and 8 bases from J, leaving 11 bases between. This CDR3 comprises 13 residues. The CDR3 sequence is CAISAPRGEKLFF. Here the CDR3 DNA reads TGTGCCATCAGTGCCCCACGAGGAGAAAAACTGTTTTTT.

J is TRBJ1-5 and V is TRBV28, with D unresolved. The CDR3 extends over 13 amino acids. Germline V gene data show CDR1 as MDHEN and CDR2 as SYDVKM. Trimming cost V 6 bases and J 3 bases, with 9 bases left between them. Written as DNA, the CDR3 is TGTGCCAGCAGCCCACCGCTCAATCAGCCCCAGCATTTT. Translation gives CASSPPLNQPQHF.

The gene calls are TRBV6-5 and TRBJ1-1; D gene ambiguous. CDR1 is MNHEY and CDR2 is SVGAGI in the germline V gene. The CDR3 is 13 amino acids. Trimming took 2 bases from V and 6 from J, leaving 10 bases between them. For the CDR3, the DNA is TGTGCCAGCAGTTACCTCTATGACTCTGAAGCTTTCTTT. Translated: CASSYLYDSEAFF.

The chain has TRBV12-3 or TRBV12-4 and TRBJ2-4; possible D gene TRBD1, 6 bases. The V end lost 7 bases, the J end lost 7 bases, and 20 bases lay between the germline ends. The CDR3 consists of 15 residues. The CDR3: CASIHSWGPANIQYF. As DNA, the CDR3 is TGTGCCAGCATCCATAGCTGGGGGCCGGCCAACATTCAGTACTTC.

The rearrangement uses TRBV28 and TRBJ1-1; D gene unclear. In germline, CDR1 is MDHEN, CDR2 SYDVKM. The V end was cut by 5 bases, the J end by 0 bases, with 13 bases between. The CDR3 covers 15 residues. CDR3 nucleotides: TGTGCCAGCAGTCCAACACAGTACCTGAACACTGAAGCTTTCTTT. This translates into CASSPTQYLNTEAFF.

The gene calls are TRBV7-9 and TRBJ2-1, with 9 bases that match TRBD2. V shed 6 bases, J shed 5 bases, and the junction held 8 bases outside the gene matches. The CDR3 sequence is 15 residues long. Germline-derived CDR1 and CDR2 are SEHNR and FQNEAQ (reference sequence). In DNA form, the CDR3 reads TGTGCCAGCAGACCCCTGCGCGGGAGGGACAATGAGCAGTTCTTC. It is translated as CASRPLRGRDNEQFF. The full variable domain, its missing parts supplied by reference TRBV7-9 and TRBJ2-1, is DTGVSQNPRHKITKRGQNVTFRCDPISEHNRLYWYRQTLGQGPEFLTYFQNEAQLEKSRLLSDRFSAERPKGSFSTLEIQRTEQGDSAMYLCASRPLRGRDNEQFFGPGTRLTVL.

This clonotype was counted a few times. In DNA, the CDR3 is TGTGCCAGCAGCTCCCAGAACCAGTACCAAGAGACCCAGTACTTC. Protein sequence: CASSSQNQYQETQYF. This chain connects TRBV7-9 to TRBJ2-5; D is ambiguous. V was cut by 4 bases and J by 0 bases, with 12 bases left in between. The CDR3 is 15 amino acids. Germline V gene lookup returns CDR1 SEHNR and CDR2 FQNEAQ (reference sequence). Full variable domain (outside the CDR3, taken from reference TRBV7-9 and TRBJ2-5): DTGVSQNPRHKITKRGQNVTFRCDPISEHNRLYWYRQTLGQGPEFLTYFQNEAQLEKSRLLSDRFSAERPKGSFSTLEIQRTEQGDSAMYLCASSSQNQYQETQYFGPGTRLLVL.

The CDR3 reads CASSFDSYANTEAFF. CDR3 bases: TGTGCCAGCAGTTTTGATTCATATGCAAACACTGAAGCTTTCTTT. The rearrangement joins TRBV28 to TRBJ1-1; no reliable D call. The V gene lost 3 bases and the J gene lost 2 bases, with 13 bases spanning the gap. This CDR3 is built from 15 residues. Germline CDR1 and CDR2: MDHEN and SYDVKM.

The J gene is TRBJ2-1, the V gene TRBV3-1; the match to TRBD2 covers 9 bases. V trimming: 4 bases; J trimming: 6 bases; junction bases outside the gene matches: 13. From germline, CDR1 is LGHDT and CDR2 YNNKEL (reference sequence). The CDR3 is 17 amino acids. The CDR3: CASSRHPLAGFSNEQFF. The CDR3 DNA sequence: TGTGCCAGCAGCCGCCATCCCCTAGCGGGGTTTTCCAATGAGCAGTTCTTC.

The rearrangement joins TRBV5-6 to TRBJ1-2, with D hard to call. Germline CDR1 SGHDT, CDR2 YYEEEE. The CDR3 runs to 13 residues. The V end lost 0 bases, the J end lost 5 bases, and 8 bases lay between the germline ends. The chain's CDR3 is CASSLAGQYGYTF. The CDR3 region has the DNA TGTGCCAGCAGCTTGGCTGGTCAATATGGCTACACCTTC.